These 6 T cell receptor beta chains originate from one sample sequenced in a study of T cell responses to AZD1222 COVID-19 vaccine. Profiled with immunoSEQ multiplex PCR; TCRdb holds only in-frame clones, not every one. The sample lists some 71,000 clones, 84% occurring once. The sequencing used peripheral blood, collected on day 0 of AZD1222 vaccination. The receptor set was obtained from an adult in good health.

The V and J genes are TRBV4-3 and TRBJ2-1, with D maybe TRBD1 (5 bases). The V end was cut by 4 bases, the J end by 2 bases, with 18 bases between. The germline CDR1 and CDR2 sequences are LGHNA and YSLEER. This CDR3 region has 17 residues. Here the CDR3 DNA reads TGCGCCAGCAGCCCCGGACAATCAGGCGGAGCCTACAATGAGCAGTTCTTC. Translated: CASSPGQSGGAYNEQFF.

The rearrangement links TRBV7-9 to TRBJ2-7; maybe TRBD2 (5 bases). V lost 5 bases to trimming and J lost 4 bases, with 18 bases between them. This CDR3 is built from 15 residues. Germline assignment: CDR1 SEHNR and CDR2 FQNEAQ (reference sequence). This chain's CDR3 is CASSPEVPGEYEQYF. The DNA for the CDR3 is TGTGCCAGCAGCCCGGAGGTCCCTGGGGAGTACGAGCAGTACTTC.

The chain employs TRBV18 and TRBJ1-6; D gene unclear. There are 14 residues in the CDR3. Trimming took 2 bases from V and 0 from J, leaving 2 bases between them. Germline CDR1 reads KGHSH; CDR2 reads LQKENI. The CDR3 DNA sequence: TGTGCCAGCTCACCAAGCTCCTATAATTCACCCCTCCACTTT. It yields the protein CASSPSSYNSPLHF.

The chain employs TRBV7-2 and TRBJ1-5, with D possibly TRBD1 on 5 matching bases. In germline, CDR1 is SGHTA, CDR2 FQGNSA. V shed 5 bases and J shed 7 bases, with 15 bases lying between them. This CDR3 comprises 14 residues. The DNA for the CDR3 is TGTGCCAGCAGCCTAGAGCTGGGGGGGCAGCCCCAGCATTTT. Its protein product is CASSLELGGQPQHF.

This chain uses TRBV11-2 with TRBJ2-1, with 11 bases matching TRBD2. J gave up 4 bases and V 6 bases, and 5 bases lay outside the gene matches. This CDR3 has 15 amino acids. CDR1 is SGHAT and CDR2 is FQNNGV in the germline V gene. The CDR3 loop reads CASRRSSGGYNEQFF. In DNA form, the CDR3 reads TGTGCCAGCAGGCGGTCTAGCGGGGGGTACAATGAGCAGTTCTTC. The full variable domain, its missing parts supplied by reference TRBV11-2 and TRBJ2-1, is EAGVAQSPRYKIIEKRQSVAFWCNPISGHATLYWYQQILGQGPKLLIQFQNNGVVDDSQLPKDRFSAERLKGVDSTLKIQPAKLEDSAVYLCASRRSSGGYNEQFFGPGTRLTVL.

The V call is TRBV30, the J call TRBJ1-3; the D is unclear. CDR3 length: 13 amino acids. Looked up from germline, CDR1 is GTSNPN and CDR2 is SVGIG (reference sequence). Trimming stripped 2 bases from V and 2 bases from J, with 7 bases between. The CDR3 DNA is TGTGCCTGGAGTCCCCTCACTGGAAACACCATATATTTT. Its translation is CAWSPLTGNTIYF.